This T cell receptor (beta chain) came from a study of cytomegalovirus exposure and HLA in healthy donors. It was with 60 Vbeta and 13 Jbeta primers that the PCR ran. Here immunoSEQ multiplex PCR was the method, and the copy in TCRdb shows in-frame clones only, minus some. The profile shows approximately 140,000 clones, about 79% of them singletons. The V end lost 7 bases, the J end lost 7 bases, and 13 bases lay between the germline ends. CDR1 is MRHNA, CDR2 SNTAGT, per germline. The CDR3 spans 13 residues. This TCR derives from a man aged 40-49 years in good health and CMV-seropositive. The chain has TRBV6-4 and TRBJ2-2; the D gene is possibly TRBD2 (5 bases). The source material was PBMCs. The CDR3 nucleotides read TGTGCCAGCACCACGGACTCGGGCGGGGAGCTGTTTTTT. This codes for CASTTDSGGELFF.